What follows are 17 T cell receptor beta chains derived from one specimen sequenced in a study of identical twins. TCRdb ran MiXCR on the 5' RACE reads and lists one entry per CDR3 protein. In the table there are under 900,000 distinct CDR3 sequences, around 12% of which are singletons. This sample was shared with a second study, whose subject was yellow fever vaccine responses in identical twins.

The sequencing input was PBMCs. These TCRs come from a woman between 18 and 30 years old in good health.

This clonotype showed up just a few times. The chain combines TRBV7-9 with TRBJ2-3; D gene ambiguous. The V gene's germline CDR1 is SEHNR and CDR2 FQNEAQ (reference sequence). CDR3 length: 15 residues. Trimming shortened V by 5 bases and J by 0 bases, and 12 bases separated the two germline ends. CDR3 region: CASSPTVSSTDTQYF. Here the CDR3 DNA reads TGTGCCAGCAGCCCGACCGTATCTAGCACAGATACGCAGTATTTT.

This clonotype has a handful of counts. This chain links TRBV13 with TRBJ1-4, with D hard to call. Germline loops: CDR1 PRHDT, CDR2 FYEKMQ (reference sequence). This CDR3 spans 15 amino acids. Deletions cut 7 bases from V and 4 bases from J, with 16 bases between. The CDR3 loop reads CASTRLGLGNEKLFF. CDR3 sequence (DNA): TGTGCCAGCACCCGACTTGGATTGGGTAATGAAAAACTGTTTTTT.

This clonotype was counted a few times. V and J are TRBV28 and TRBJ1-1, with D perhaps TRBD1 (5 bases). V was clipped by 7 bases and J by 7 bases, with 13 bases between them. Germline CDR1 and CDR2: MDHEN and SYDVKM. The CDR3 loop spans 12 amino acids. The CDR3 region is CASIIGQGEAFF. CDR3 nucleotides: TGTGCCAGCATTATCGGGCAGGGTGAAGCTTTCTTT.

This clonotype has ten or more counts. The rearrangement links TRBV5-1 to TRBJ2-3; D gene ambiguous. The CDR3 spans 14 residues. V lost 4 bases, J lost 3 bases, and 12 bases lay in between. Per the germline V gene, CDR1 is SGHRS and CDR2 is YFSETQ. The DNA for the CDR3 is TGCGCCAGCAGCCAGGAACCCTTAACAGATACGCAGTATTTT. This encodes CASSQEPLTDTQYF. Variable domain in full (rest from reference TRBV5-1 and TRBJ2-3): KAGVTQTPRYLIKTRGQQVTLSCSPISGHRSVSWYQQTPGQGLQFLFEYFSETQRNKGNFPGRFSGRQFSNSRSEMNVSTLELGDSALYLCASSQEPLTDTQYFGPGTRLTVL.

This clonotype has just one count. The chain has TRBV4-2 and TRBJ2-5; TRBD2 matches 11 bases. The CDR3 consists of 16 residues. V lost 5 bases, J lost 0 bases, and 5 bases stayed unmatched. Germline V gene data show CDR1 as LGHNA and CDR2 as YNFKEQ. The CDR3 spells CASSTRLAGYQETQYF. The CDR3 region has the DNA TGTGCCAGCAGCACCCGACTAGCGGGATACCAAGAGACCCAGTACTTC.

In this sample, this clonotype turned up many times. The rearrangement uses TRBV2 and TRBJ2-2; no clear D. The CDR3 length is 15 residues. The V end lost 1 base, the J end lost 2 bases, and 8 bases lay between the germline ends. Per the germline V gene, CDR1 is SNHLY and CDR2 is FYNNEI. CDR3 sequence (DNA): TGTGCCAGCAGTGAAGTCTTAAAAAACACCGGGGAGCTGTTTTTT. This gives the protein CASSEVLKNTGELFF.

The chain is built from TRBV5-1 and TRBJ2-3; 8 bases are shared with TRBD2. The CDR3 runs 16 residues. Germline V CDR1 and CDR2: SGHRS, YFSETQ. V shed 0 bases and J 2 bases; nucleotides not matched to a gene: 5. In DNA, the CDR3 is TGCGCCAGCAGCTTGGGCGGGGGGCGTCACACAGATACGCAGTATTTT. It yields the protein CASSLGGGRHTDTQYF.

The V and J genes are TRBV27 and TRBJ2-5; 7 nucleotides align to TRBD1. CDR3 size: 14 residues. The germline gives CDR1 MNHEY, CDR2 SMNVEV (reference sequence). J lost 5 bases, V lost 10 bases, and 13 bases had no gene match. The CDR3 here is CATRPRGRGETQYF. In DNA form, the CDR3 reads TGTGCCACCCGCCCAAGGGGGCGCGGGGAGACCCAGTACTTC.

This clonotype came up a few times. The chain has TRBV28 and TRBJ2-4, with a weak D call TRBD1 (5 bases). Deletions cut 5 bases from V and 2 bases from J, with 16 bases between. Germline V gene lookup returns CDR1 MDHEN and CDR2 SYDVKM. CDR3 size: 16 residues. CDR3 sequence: CASSLYTQGTKNIQYF. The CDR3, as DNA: TGTGCCAGCAGTCTCTACACCCAGGGAACCAAAAACATTCAGTACTTC.

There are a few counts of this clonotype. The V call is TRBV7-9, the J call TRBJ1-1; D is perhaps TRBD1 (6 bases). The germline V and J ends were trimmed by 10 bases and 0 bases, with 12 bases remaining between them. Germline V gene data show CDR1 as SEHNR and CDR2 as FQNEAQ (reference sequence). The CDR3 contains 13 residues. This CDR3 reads CATRGGLNTEAFF. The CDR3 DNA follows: TGTGCCACCCGGGGGGGCTTGAACACTGAAGCTTTCTTT.

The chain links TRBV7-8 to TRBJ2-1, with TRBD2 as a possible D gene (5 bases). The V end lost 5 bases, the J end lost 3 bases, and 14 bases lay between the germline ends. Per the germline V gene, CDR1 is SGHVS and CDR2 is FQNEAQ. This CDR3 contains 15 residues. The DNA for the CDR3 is TGTGCCAGCAGCCTGACACCGGAGGACTACAATGAGCAGTTCTTC. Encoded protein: CASSLTPEDYNEQFF. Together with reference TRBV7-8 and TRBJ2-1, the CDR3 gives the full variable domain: GAGVSQSPRYKVAKRGQDVALRCDPISGHVSLFWYQQALGQGPEFLTYFQNEAQLDKSGLPSDRFFAERPEGSVSTLKIQRTQQEDSAVYLCASSLTPEDYNEQFFGPGTRLTVL.

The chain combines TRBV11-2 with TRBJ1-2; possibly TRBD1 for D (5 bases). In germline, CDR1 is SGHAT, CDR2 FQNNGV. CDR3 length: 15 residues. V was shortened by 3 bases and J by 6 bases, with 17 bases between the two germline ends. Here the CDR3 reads CASSFQWRGSNGYTF. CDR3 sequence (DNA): TGTGCCAGCAGCTTCCAGTGGCGGGGCTCGAATGGCTACACCTTC.

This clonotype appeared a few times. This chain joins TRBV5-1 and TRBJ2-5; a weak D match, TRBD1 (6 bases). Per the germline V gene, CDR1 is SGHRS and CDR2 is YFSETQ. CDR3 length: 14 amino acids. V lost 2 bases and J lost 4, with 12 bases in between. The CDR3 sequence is CASSFSTGRETQYF. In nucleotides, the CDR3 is TGCGCCAGCAGCTTTAGCACAGGGAGAGAGACCCAGTACTTC.

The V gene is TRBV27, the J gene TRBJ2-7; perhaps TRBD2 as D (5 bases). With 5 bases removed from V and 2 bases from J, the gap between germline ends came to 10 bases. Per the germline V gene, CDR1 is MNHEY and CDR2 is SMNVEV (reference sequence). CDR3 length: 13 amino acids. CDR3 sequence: CASSRGAPYEQYF. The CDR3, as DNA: TGTGCCAGCAGTCGGGGTGCCCCCTACGAGCAGTACTTC.

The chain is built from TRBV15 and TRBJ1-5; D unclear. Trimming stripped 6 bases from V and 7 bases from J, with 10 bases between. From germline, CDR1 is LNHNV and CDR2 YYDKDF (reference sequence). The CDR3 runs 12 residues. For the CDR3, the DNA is TGTGCCACCAGTAAGGCGGGACAGCCCCAGCATTTT. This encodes CATSKAGQPQHF. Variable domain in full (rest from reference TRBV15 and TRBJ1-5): DAMVIQNPRYQVTQFGKPVTLSCSQTLNHNVMYWYQQKSSQAPKLLFHYYDKDFNNEADTPDNFQSRRPNTSFCFLDIRSPGLGDTAMYLCATSKAGQPQHFGDGTRLSIL.

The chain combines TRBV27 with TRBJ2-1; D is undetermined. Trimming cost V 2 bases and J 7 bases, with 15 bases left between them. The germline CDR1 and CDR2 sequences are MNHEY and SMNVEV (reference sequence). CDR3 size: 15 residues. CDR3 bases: TGTGCCAGCAGTTTAAACCCGCTGGGAAAAAATGAGCAGTTCTTC. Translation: CASSLNPLGKNEQFF.

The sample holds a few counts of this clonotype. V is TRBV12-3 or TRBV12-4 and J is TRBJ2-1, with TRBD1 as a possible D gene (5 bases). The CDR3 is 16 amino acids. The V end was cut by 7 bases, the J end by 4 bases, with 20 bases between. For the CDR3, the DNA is TGTGCCAGCAACGGTGGGGCAGGGCCCCCTTACAATGAGCAGTTCTTC. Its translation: CASNGGAGPPYNEQFF.